This T cell receptor beta chain was sequenced for a study of T-cell reconstitution after alpha-beta-depleted transplantation in children. Looked up from germline, CDR1 is SGHDT and CDR2 is YYEEEE. V dropped 4 bases and J dropped 1 base, with 16 bases sitting between them. CDR3 length: 16 residues. A library of TCRbeta sequences, prepared with unique molecular identifiers, was generated. MiXCR was run by TCRdb on the PCR reads, yielding one entry per CDR3 protein. Among about 900,000 distinct CDR3 sequences listed, roughly 31% were seen once. This specimen was PBMCs, mostly from graft donor cells, taken 360 days after TCRalphabeta/CD19-depleted stem cell transplant. This chain joins TRBV5-6 and TRBJ2-3; D remains ambiguous. This receptor was obtained from a boy under three years old who had a stem cell transplant for SCID, so the T cells may come from the graft donor. DNA of the CDR3: TGTGCCAGCAGCAAGGACCCTTACTCTGGCACAGATACGCAGTATTTT. Protein sequence: CASSKDPYSGTDTQYF.